The 11 T cell receptor beta chains below all came from one sample that was sequenced in a study of blood T cell repertoires in COVID-19. Profiling relied on immunoSEQ multiplex PCR, and the TCRdb table lists in-frame clones only, not all of them. The data hold tens of thousands of clones, with 79% observed a single time. What was sequenced was peripheral blood. These receptors were taken from a human donor in a cohort sampled during active COVID-19.

The chain employs TRBV19 and TRBJ2-1, with D perhaps TRBD2 (6 bases). The V gene's germline CDR1 is LNHDA and CDR2 SQIVND (reference sequence). The CDR3 has 15 residues. V gave up 3 bases and J gave up 6 bases, with 15 bases separating them. Written as DNA, the CDR3 is TGTGCCAGTAGTATGGGGGGAGATTTTAGCAATGAGCAGTTCTTC. It is translated as CASSMGGDFSNEQFF.

The genes are TRBV29-1 and TRBJ2-2, with 8 nucleotides matching TRBD2. The CDR3 consists of 18 residues. Germline lookup yields CDR1 SQVTM and CDR2 ANQGSEA. Losses at the gene ends were 6 bases for V and 4 bases for J; bases not matched to a gene: 19. In DNA form, the CDR3 reads TGCAGCGTCCAATCCCGCCTGGGGAGCGGGAGATCCACCGGGGAGCTGTTTTTT. The encoded protein is CSVQSRLGSGRSTGELFF.

The rearrangement uses TRBV11-2 and TRBJ2-1, with D possibly TRBD1 on 5 matching bases. The CDR3 contains 13 residues. Per the germline V gene, CDR1 is SGHAT and CDR2 is FQNNGV. Between the trimmed V and J ends, which lost 3 bases and 5 bases, there was a span of 8 bases. DNA for the CDR3: TGTGCCAGCAGCTTTTCGACAGACAATGAGCAGTTCTTC. This gives the protein CASSFSTDNEQFF. Combining the CDR3 with reference TRBV11-2 and TRBJ2-1 gives the whole variable domain EAGVAQSPRYKIIEKRQSVAFWCNPISGHATLYWYQQILGQGPKLLIQFQNNGVVDDSQLPKDRFSAERLKGVDSTLKIQPAKLEDSAVYLCASSFSTDNEQFFGPGTRLTVL.

Only a few counts were recorded for this clone. The rearrangement links TRBV10-3 to TRBJ2-1; 9 bases are a match to TRBD1. This CDR3 spans 15 amino acids. Germline V CDR1 and CDR2: ENHRY, SYGVKD. The ends lost 7 bases at V and 3 bases at J; junction bases unmatched: 7. CDR3 in amino acids: CAIKVRDRDYNEQFF. The DNA for the CDR3 is TGTGCCATCAAGGTCCGGGACAGGGACTACAATGAGCAGTTCTTC.

V usage is TRBV28 and J usage is TRBJ2-1, with a weak D call TRBD1 (6 bases). Germline V gives CDR1 MDHEN, CDR2 SYDVKM. Trimming removed 5 bases at V and 4 bases at J, with 9 bases between. The CDR3 runs 13 residues. The CDR3 nucleotides are TGTGCCAGCAGTAACACAGGGTACAATGAGCAGTTCTTC. It codes for CASSNTGYNEQFF.

V and J are TRBV24-1 and TRBJ2-3, with 7 bases lining up with TRBD1. Germline V gives CDR1 KGHDR, CDR2 SFDVKD. V was pared by 9 bases and J by 3 bases, with 2 bases of the junction left unmatched. CDR3 size: 12 residues. Written as DNA, the CDR3 is TGTGCCACCGGGGACAGTACAGATACGCAGTATTTT. This codes for CATGDSTDTQYF.

This clone was found once. This chain joins TRBV12-5 and TRBJ2-3; 7 nucleotides agree with TRBD2. Trimming at V came to 6 bases and at J to 7 bases, leaving 13 bases not matched to a gene. This CDR3 is 15 amino acids long. From germline, CDR1 is LGHNT and CDR2 FRNRAP. CDR3 sequence reads: CASGPSGGAKYTQYF. CDR3 nucleotide sequence: TGTGCTAGTGGACCCTCGGGGGGAGCCAAATATACGCAGTATTTT.

This chain connects TRBV27 to TRBJ2-1; 12 positions agree with TRBD2. V lost 0 bases, J lost 4 bases, and 7 bases stayed unmatched. Germline V lookup: CDR1 MNHEY, CDR2 SMNVEV (reference sequence). This CDR3 has 18 amino acids. The CDR3 coding sequence is TGTGCCAGCAGTTTATCCCCAACTAGCGGGAGGCCATACAATGAGCAGTTCTTC. It translates to CASSLSPTSGRPYNEQFF.

The rearrangement links TRBV6-5 to TRBJ1-6; D gene uncertain. This CDR3 region has 14 residues. V was shortened by 0 bases and J by 3 bases, with 3 bases between the two germline ends. CDR1 is MNHEY and CDR2 is SVGAGI in the germline V gene. The CDR3 DNA sequence: TGTGCCAGCAGTTACTCGCGCTATAATTCACCCCTCCACTTT. Translating gives CASSYSRYNSPLHF.

The chain employs TRBV10-2 and TRBJ2-7; tentatively, D is TRBD2 (5 bases). Trimming shortened V by 6 bases and J by 2 bases, and 11 bases separated the two germline ends. Germline V gene lookup returns CDR1 WSHSY and CDR2 SAAADI. The CDR3 is 13 residues long. The CDR3 DNA reads as TGCGCCAGCAGGAGAGGGTTGCCCTACGAGCAGTACTTC. Translation gives CASRRGLPYEQYF.

The CDR3 DNA sequence: TGTGCCAGCAGCCCAGATGTGGGGGGCTCTGGGGCCAACGTCCTGACTTTC. As protein: CASSPDVGGSGANVLTF. The chain links TRBV7-6 to TRBJ2-6; a possible D gene is TRBD2 (6 bases). This CDR3 comprises 17 residues. The germline V and J ends were trimmed by 5 bases and 0 bases, with 14 bases remaining between them. Germline assignment: CDR1 SGHVS and CDR2 FNYEAQ.